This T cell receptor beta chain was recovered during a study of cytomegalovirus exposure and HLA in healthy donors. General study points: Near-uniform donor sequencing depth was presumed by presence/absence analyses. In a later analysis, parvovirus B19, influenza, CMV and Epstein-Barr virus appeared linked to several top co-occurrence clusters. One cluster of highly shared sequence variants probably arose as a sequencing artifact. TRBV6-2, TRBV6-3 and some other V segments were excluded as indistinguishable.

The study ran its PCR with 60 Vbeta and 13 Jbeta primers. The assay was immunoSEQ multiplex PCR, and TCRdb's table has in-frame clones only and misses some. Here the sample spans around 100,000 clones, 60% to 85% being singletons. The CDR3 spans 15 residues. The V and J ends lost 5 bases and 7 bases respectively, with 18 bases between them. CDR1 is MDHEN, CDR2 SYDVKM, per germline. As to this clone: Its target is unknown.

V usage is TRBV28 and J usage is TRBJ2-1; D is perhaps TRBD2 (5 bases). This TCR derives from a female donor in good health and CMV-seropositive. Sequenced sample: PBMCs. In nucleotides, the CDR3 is TGTGCCAGCAGTGGTGGACTGAGCAGGATTAATGAGCAGTTCTTC. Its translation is CASSGGLSRINEQFF.